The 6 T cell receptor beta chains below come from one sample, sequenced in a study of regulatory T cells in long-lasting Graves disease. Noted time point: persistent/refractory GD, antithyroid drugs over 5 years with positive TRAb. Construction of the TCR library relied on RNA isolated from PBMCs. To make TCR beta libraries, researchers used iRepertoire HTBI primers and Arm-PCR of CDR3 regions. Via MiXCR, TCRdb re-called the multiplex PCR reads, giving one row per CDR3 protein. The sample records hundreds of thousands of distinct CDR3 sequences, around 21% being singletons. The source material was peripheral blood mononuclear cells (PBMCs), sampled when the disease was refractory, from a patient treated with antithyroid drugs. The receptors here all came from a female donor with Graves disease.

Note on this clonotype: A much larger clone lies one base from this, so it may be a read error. CDR3 nucleotides: TGTGCCAGCAGCTCAGATCATACGCTAGCGGGCCGCCAAGAGACCCAGTACTTC. The encoded protein is CASSSDHTLAGRQETQYF. The chain joins TRBV11-2 to TRBJ2-5; 8 positions match TRBD2. In germline, CDR1 is SGHAT, CDR2 FQNNGV. This CDR3 has 18 residues. The V and J ends lost 4 bases and 1 base, in that order; junction bases with no gene match: 14.

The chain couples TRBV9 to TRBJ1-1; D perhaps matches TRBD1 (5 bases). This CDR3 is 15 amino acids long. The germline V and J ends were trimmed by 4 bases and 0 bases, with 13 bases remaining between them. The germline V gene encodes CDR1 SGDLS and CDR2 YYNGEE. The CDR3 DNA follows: TGTGCCAGCAGCCCGGGGACTTTCATGAACACTGAAGCTTTCTTT. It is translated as CASSPGTFMNTEAFF.

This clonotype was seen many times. CDR3 sequence: CASSQDNPGYTF. The CDR3, as DNA: TGTGCCAGCAGCCAAGACAATCCTGGCTACACCTTC. The chain links TRBV4-2 to TRBJ1-2; D remains unclear. Germline V gene data show CDR1 as LGHNA and CDR2 as YNFKEQ. Trimming cost V 0 bases and J 7 bases, with 6 bases left between them. CDR3 length: 12 amino acids.

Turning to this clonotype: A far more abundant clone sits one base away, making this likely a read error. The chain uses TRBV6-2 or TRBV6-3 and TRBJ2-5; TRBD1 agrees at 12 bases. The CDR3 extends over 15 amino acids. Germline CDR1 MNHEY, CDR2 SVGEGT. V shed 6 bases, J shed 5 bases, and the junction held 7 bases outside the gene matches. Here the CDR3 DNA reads TGTGCCAGCAGCCCCGGGACAGGGGGCTTCGAGACCCAGTACTTC. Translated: CASSPGTGGFETQYF.

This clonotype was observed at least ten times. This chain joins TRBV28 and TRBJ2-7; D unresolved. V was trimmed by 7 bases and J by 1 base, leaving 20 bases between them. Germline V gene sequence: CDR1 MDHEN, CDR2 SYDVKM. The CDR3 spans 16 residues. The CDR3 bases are TGTGCCAGCATCGACCCCGGAAGGATTCAGTCCTACGAGCAGTACTTC. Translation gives CASIDPGRIQSYEQYF.

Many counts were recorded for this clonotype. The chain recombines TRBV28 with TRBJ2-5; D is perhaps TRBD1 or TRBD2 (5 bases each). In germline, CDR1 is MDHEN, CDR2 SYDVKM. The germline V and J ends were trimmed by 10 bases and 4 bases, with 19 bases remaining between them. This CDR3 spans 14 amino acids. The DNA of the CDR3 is TGTGCCATCCAACGTTCTGGGGGAGCAGAGACCCAGTACTTC. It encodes CAIQRSGGAETQYF.